The 8 T cell receptor beta chains given below trace back to one sample, sequenced in a study of T cell responses to AZD1222 COVID-19 vaccine. The data were produced by immunoSEQ multiplex PCR, yet TCRdb's version contains in-frame clones alone and is incomplete. The table includes around 140,000 clones, 80% to 90% detected once. The sample was peripheral blood, taken on day 0 of AZD1222 vaccination. These receptors were collected from an adult in good health.

The J gene is TRBJ1-1, the V gene TRBV6-5, with D tentatively TRBD1 (5 bases). Trimming stripped 2 bases from V and 8 bases from J, with 9 bases between. There are 12 residues in the CDR3. Looked up from germline, CDR1 is MNHEY and CDR2 is SVGAGI. The DNA of the CDR3 is TGTGCCAGCAGTTACAGGGGAAACGAAGCTTTCTTT. This encodes CASSYRGNEAFF.

The rearrangement uses TRBV7-3 and TRBJ2-1; D ambiguous. V lost 8 bases and J 5 bases, leaving 7 bases between the germline ends. The germline CDR1 and CDR2 sequences are SGHTA and FQGTGA. The length of the CDR3 is 11 residues. This CDR3 is CASASNNEQFF. DNA for the CDR3: TGTGCCAGCGCCAGCAACAATGAGCAGTTCTTC.

The chain employs TRBV29-1 and TRBJ1-1; TRBD1 is a possible D gene (5 bases). CDR1 and CDR2 (germline): SQVTM, ANQGSEA. Trimming removed 3 bases at V and 5 bases at J, with 13 bases between. This CDR3 contains 13 residues. The CDR3 here is CSVDRGISTEAFF. For the CDR3, the DNA is TGCAGCGTTGATCGGGGGATCAGTACTGAAGCTTTCTTT.

The genes are TRBV29-1 and TRBJ2-1; 8 bases match TRBD1. Germline V CDR1 and CDR2: SQVTM, ANQGSEA. The J segment lost 7 bases and the V segment lost 6 bases, leaving 2 bases of the junction unmatched. The CDR3 has 11 amino acids. The DNA of the CDR3 is TGCAGCGTCTGGACAGGGAATGAGCAGTTCTTC. It encodes CSVWTGNEQFF.

The chain couples TRBV5-6 to TRBJ1-3; the D gene is possibly TRBD1 (5 bases). Trimming left V 3 bases short and J 2 bases short, with 6 bases between. The CDR3 consists of 13 residues. Germline CDR1 SGHDT, CDR2 YYEEEE. For the CDR3, the DNA is TGTGCCAGCAGCTGGGGCCCTGGAAACACCATATATTTT. Its translation: CASSWGPGNTIYF.

This clone was counted a few times. The J gene is TRBJ2-1, the V gene TRBV6-1; D possibly matches TRBD1 or TRBD2 (6 bases each). This CDR3 contains 15 residues. Trimming removed 1 base from V and 7 bases from J, with 14 bases in between. Germline CDR1 is MNHNS and CDR2 is SASEGT. CDR3 nucleotide sequence: TGTGCCAGCAGTGAAGAGGAGGGGGGTCCGAATGAGCAGTTCTTC. This codes for CASSEEEGGPNEQFF.

The rearrangement links TRBV9 to TRBJ1-2; D gene ambiguous. This CDR3 comprises 14 residues. V lost 0 bases to trimming and J lost 5 bases, with 11 bases between them. From germline, CDR1 is SGDLS and CDR2 YYNGEE. The CDR3 protein is CASSVGGETYGYTF. The CDR3 DNA reads TGTGCCAGCAGCGTAGGTGGGGAAACGTATGGCTACACCTTC. Drawing the rest from reference TRBV9 and TRBJ1-2, the complete variable domain is DSGVTQTPKHLITATGQRVTLRCSPRSGDLSVYWYQQSLDQGLQFLIQYYNGEERAKGNILERFSAQQFPDLHSELNLSSLELGDSALYFCASSVGGETYGYTFGSGTRLTVV.

The J gene is TRBJ2-7, the V gene TRBV5-6; perhaps TRBD1 as D (5 bases). Per germline, CDR1 SGHDT and CDR2 YYEEEE. With 1 base removed from V and 3 bases from J, the gap between germline ends came to 11 bases. The CDR3 has 14 amino acids. CDR3 sequence reads: CASSLSGRVYEQYF. The CDR3 DNA follows: TGTGCCAGCAGCTTGTCTGGCAGGGTCTACGAGCAGTACTTC.